Following are 19 T cell receptor beta chains from one sample sequenced in a study of spatial heterogeneity in lung cancer. TCRdb itself ran the 5' RACE reads through MiXCR, one entry per CDR3 protein. Here the sample spans approximately 50,000 distinct CDR3 sequences, less than 9.5% being singletons. Time point specified: blood at routine non-recurrence follow-up after resection. Unsorted whole RNA samples from tumor, nontumor lung or frozen PBMC were sequenced. This sample comprised PBMCs, obtained at follow-up. The receptor set was obtained from a female donor with early-stage non-small cell lung cancer.

This clonotype was seen at least ten times. The chain combines TRBV18 with TRBJ1-6, with D perhaps matching TRBD1 (5 bases). Trimming removed 3 bases at V and 6 bases at J, with 12 bases between. CDR3 size: 15 residues. The germline V gene encodes CDR1 KGHSH and CDR2 LQKENI. Written as DNA, the CDR3 is TGTGCCAGCTCACCCTCCGGGGCGCTTAATTCACCCCTCCACTTT. It yields the protein CASSPSGALNSPLHF.

This clonotype was detected only a few times. The V and J genes are TRBV7-9 and TRBJ1-2; D might be TRBD1 (6 bases). The V gene's germline CDR1 is SEHNR and CDR2 FQNEAQ (reference sequence). Deletions cut 3 bases from V and 4 bases from J, with 9 bases between. The CDR3 loop spans 13 amino acids. CDR3: CASSFAQGYGYTF. In DNA, the CDR3 is TGTGCCAGCAGCTTCGCACAGGGCTATGGCTACACCTTC.

In its sample, this clonotype was seen many times. CDR3 DNA: TGTGCCAGCAGCCAAGAGGGAAGGACAGGGGTCCCCTACGAGCAGTACTTC. Amino acid sequence: CASSQEGRTGVPYEQYF. The gene calls are TRBV14 and TRBJ2-7, with 9 bases aligning to TRBD1. CDR1 is SGHDN and CDR2 is FVKESK in the germline V gene. This CDR3 is 17 amino acids long. The trim removed 0 bases at V and 2 bases at J, leaving 8 bases unmatched.

As DNA, the CDR3 is TGTGCCAGCAGCCAAGTCAGGGGCTCTATGATGGAGACCCAGTACTTC. This sequence encodes CASSQVRGSMMETQYF. The rearrangement links TRBV3-1 to TRBJ2-5; D possibly corresponds to TRBD1 (6 bases). The CDR3 covers 16 residues. V gave up 1 base and J gave up 5 bases, with 17 bases separating them. Germline V gene data show CDR1 as LGHDT and CDR2 as YNNKEL (reference sequence).

The V and J genes are TRBV6-6 and TRBJ1-5; the D is unclear. CDR3 length: 13 residues. The germline V gene encodes CDR1 MNHNY and CDR2 SVGAGI (reference sequence). V was shortened by 5 bases and J by 3 bases, with 8 bases between the two germline ends. CDR3 sequence reads: CASSTDLNQPQHF. DNA for the CDR3: TGTGCCAGCAGTACGGACCTCAATCAGCCCCAGCATTTT.

This clonotype was counted many times. This sequence joins TRBV7-2 and TRBJ2-1, with D maybe TRBD2 (6 bases). CDR1 and CDR2 from the germline V gene are SGHTA and FQGNSA. With 1 base removed from V and 12 bases from J, the gap between germline ends came to 16 bases. This CDR3 spans 14 amino acids. CDR3 coding DNA: TGTGCCAGCAGCTTAGTAGCGCCATTGGGGGGGCAGTTCTTC. This sequence encodes CASSLVAPLGGQFF. Combining the CDR3 with reference TRBV7-2 and TRBJ2-1 gives the whole variable domain GAGVSQSPSNKVTEKGKDVELRCDPISGHTALYWYRQSLGQGLEFLIYFQGNSAPDKSGLPSDRFSAERTGGSVSTLTIQRTQQEDSAVYLCASSLVAPLGGQFFGPGTRLTVL.

This clonotype was detected only a few times. CDR3 sequence: CASSYRSSYGYTF. CDR3 nucleotides: TGTGCCAGCAGTTATAGAAGTTCCTATGGCTACACCTTC. The V gene is TRBV27, the J gene TRBJ1-2, with D uncertain. CDR3 length: 13 residues. With 4 bases removed from V and 4 bases from J, the gap between germline ends came to 10 bases. Germline values: CDR1 MNHEY, CDR2 SMNVEV (reference sequence).

The chain recombines TRBV29-1 with TRBJ2-6; TRBD1 matches at 7 bases. Losses at the gene ends were 7 bases for V and 4 bases for J; bases not matched to a gene: 7. Germline-derived CDR1 and CDR2 are SQVTM and ANQGSEA. The CDR3 has 14 amino acids. As DNA, the CDR3 is TGCAGCGCCGCACAGGGGACCGGGGCCAACGTCCTGACTTTC. Translated, it gives CSAAQGTGANVLTF. The full variable domain, in which reference TRBV29-1 and TRBJ2-6 provide the parts outside the CDR3, is SAVISQKPSRDICQRGTSLTIQCQVDSQVTMMFWYRQQPGQSLTLIATANQGSEATYESGFVIDKFPISRPNLTFSTLTVSNMSPEDSSIYLCSAAQGTGANVLTFGAGSRLTVL.

This clonotype was seen ten or more times. The chain is built from TRBV27 and TRBJ1-2; D gene uncertain. V was pared by 2 bases and J by 4 bases, with 11 bases between. CDR3 length equals 14 residues. The V gene's germline CDR1 is MNHEY and CDR2 SMNVEV (reference sequence). The CDR3 region is CASSLGAGFYGYTF. Written as DNA, the CDR3 is TGTGCCAGCAGTTTAGGCGCGGGGTTCTATGGCTACACCTTC.

Of note for this clonotype: One base away lies a much larger clone, so this may be a sequencing read error. The chain combines TRBV7-9 with TRBJ2-5; 7 bases are shared with TRBD1. The ends lost 5 bases at V and 3 bases at J; junction bases unmatched: 12. In germline, CDR1 is SEHNR, CDR2 FQNEAQ (reference sequence). The CDR3 spans 16 residues. CDR3 loop: CASSHPGTAVKETQYF. For the CDR3, the DNA is TGTGCCAGCAGCCACCCCGGGACAGCTGTAAAAGAGACCCAGTACTTC. Variable domain in full (rest from reference TRBV7-9 and TRBJ2-5): DTGVSQNPRHKITKRGQNVTFRCDPISEHNRLYWYRQTLGQGPEFLTYFQNEAQLEKSRLLSDRFSAERPKGSFSTLEIQRTEQGDSAMYLCASSHPGTAVKETQYFGPGTRLLVL.

At least ten counts were recorded for this clonotype. The chain carries TRBV7-9 and TRBJ2-3, with D possibly matching TRBD2 (5 bases). The germline V and J ends were trimmed by 5 bases and 0 bases, with 15 bases remaining between them. The CDR3 covers 16 residues. The germline gives CDR1 SEHNR, CDR2 FQNEAQ (reference sequence). The chain's CDR3 is CASSAQPSFSTDTQYF. In nucleotides, the CDR3 is TGTGCCAGCAGCGCCCAGCCTAGCTTCAGCACAGATACGCAGTATTTT.

J is TRBJ1-2 and V is TRBV19; D remains ambiguous. The CDR3 loop spans 14 amino acids. V dropped 5 bases and J dropped 1 base, with 11 bases sitting between them. Germline CDR1 reads LNHDA; CDR2 reads SQIVND (reference sequence). CDR3 sequence reads: CASSRDTHNYGYTF. The CDR3 DNA reads TGTGCCAGTAGTCGTGACACTCATAACTATGGCTACACCTTC.

The sample holds one count of this clonotype. This CDR3 reads CSAYGQGAHGYTF. The DNA for the CDR3 is TGCAGTGCTTATGGACAGGGGGCACATGGCTACACCTTC. The rearrangement joins TRBV20-1 to TRBJ1-2, with TRBD1 matching 11 bases. Germline CDR1 is DFQATT and CDR2 is SNEGSKA (reference sequence). The CDR3 runs 13 residues. V shed 5 bases and J 6 bases; nucleotides not matched to a gene: 5.

This clonotype came up many times. J is TRBJ2-3 and V is TRBV7-9; D not resolved. Germline CDR1 is SEHNR and CDR2 is FQNEAQ (reference sequence). This CDR3 has 13 residues. With 3 bases removed from V and 7 bases from J, the gap between germline ends came to 11 bases. DNA of the CDR3: TGTGCCAGCAGCTTCCCTGCGTCCAATACGCAGTATTTT. Residues: CASSFPASNTQYF.

About this clonotype: A read error may produce the germline difference seen at one junction end. The V and J genes are TRBV7-9 and TRBJ1-4; possible D gene TRBD1, 5 bases. This CDR3 is built from 15 residues. CDR1 is SEHNR, CDR2 FQNEAQ, per germline (reference sequence). The CDR3 bases are TGTGCCAGCAGCCACCTTAAAGGGACTAATGAAAACCTGTTTTTT. Amino acid sequence: CASSHLKGTNENLFF.

This chain joins TRBV7-2 and TRBJ2-1; 10 bases fit TRBD2. The V segment lost 5 bases and the J segment 8 bases; nucleotides outside the gene matches: 6. This CDR3 spans 14 amino acids. Germline V gives CDR1 SGHTA, CDR2 FQGNSA. In DNA form, the CDR3 reads TGTGCCAGCAGCCCCAAGCGGGGGGGCTATGAGCAGTTCTTC. Translating gives CASSPKRGGYEQFF. Together with reference TRBV7-2 and TRBJ2-1, the CDR3 gives the full variable domain: GAGVSQSPSNKVTEKGKDVELRCDPISGHTALYWYRQSLGQGLEFLIYFQGNSAPDKSGLPSDRFSAERTGGSVSTLTIQRTQQEDSAVYLCASSPKRGGYEQFFGPGTRLTVL.

The table lists this clonotype with many counts. The chain has TRBV12-3 or TRBV12-4 and TRBJ2-5, with a tentative D call TRBD2 (6 bases). CDR3 length: 13 residues. The V gene lost 3 bases and the J gene lost 9 bases, with 14 bases spanning the gap. The CDR3: CASSLRRRGSQYF. In DNA form, the CDR3 reads TGTGCCAGCAGTTTGAGAAGGAGGGGTTCCCAGTACTTC.

This clonotype was found a few times. This sequence joins TRBV7-9 and TRBJ1-1, with no clear D. Trimming removed 4 bases at V and 4 bases at J, with 16 bases between. The germline gives CDR1 SEHNR, CDR2 FQNEAQ (reference sequence). The CDR3 loop spans 15 amino acids. The CDR3 DNA follows: TGTGCCAGCAGCTCGCGGGGAGGAGGAAGCACTGAAGCTTTCTTT. It yields the protein CASSSRGGGSTEAFF.

The chain employs TRBV5-8 and TRBJ2-4, with D possibly being TRBD1 (5 bases). V was trimmed by 4 bases and J by 15 bases, leaving 14 bases between them. The CDR3 sequence is 11 residues long. Germline CDR1 SGHTS, CDR2 YDEGEE. Written as DNA, the CDR3 is TGTGCCAGCAGCCTTCCGACAGCCCCGTACTTC. Amino acids: CASSLPTAPYF.